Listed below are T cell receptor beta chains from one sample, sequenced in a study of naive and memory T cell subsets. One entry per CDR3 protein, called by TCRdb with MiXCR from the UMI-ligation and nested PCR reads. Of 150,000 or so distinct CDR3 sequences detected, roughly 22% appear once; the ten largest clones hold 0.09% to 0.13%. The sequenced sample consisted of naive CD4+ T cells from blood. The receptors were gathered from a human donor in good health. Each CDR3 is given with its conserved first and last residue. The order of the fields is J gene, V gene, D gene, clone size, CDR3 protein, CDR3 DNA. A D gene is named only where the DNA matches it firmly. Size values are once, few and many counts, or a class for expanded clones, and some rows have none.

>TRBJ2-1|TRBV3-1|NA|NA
CASSQDLGNEQFF
TGTGCCAGCAGCCAAGATTTGGGGAATGAGCAGTTCTTC
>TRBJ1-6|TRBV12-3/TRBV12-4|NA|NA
CASSLVGREISPLHF
TGTGCCAGCAGTTTAGTGGGGAGGGAGATTTCACCCCTCCACTTT
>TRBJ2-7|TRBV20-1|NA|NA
CSARPGHPSSYEQYF
TGCAGTGCTAGGCCGGGACATCCGAGCTCCTACGAGCAGTACTTC
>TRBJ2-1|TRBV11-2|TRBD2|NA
CASRGTSGRVTYNEQFF
TGTGCCAGCAGGGGGACTAGCGGGAGAGTAACCTACAATGAGCAGTTCTTC
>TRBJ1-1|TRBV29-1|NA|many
CSVEVRDRTEAFF
TGCAGCGTTGAAGTCAGGGACCGAACTGAAGCTTTCTTT
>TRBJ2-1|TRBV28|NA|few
CASSSEGRDWFF
TGTGCCAGCAGTTCGGAGGGGCGGGATTGGTTCTTC
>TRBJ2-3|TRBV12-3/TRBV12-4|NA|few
CASSTRRGTDTQYF
TGTGCCAGCAGTACAAGAAGGGGCACAGATACGCAGTATTTT
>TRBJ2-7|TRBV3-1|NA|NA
CASSQEEVGSGYEQYF
TGTGCCAGCAGCCAAGAAGAGGTGGGATCTGGTTACGAGCAGTACTTC
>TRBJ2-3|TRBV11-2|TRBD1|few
CASSLGDRPDTDTQYF
TGTGCCAGCAGCTTAGGGGACAGGCCCGACACAGATACGCAGTATTTT
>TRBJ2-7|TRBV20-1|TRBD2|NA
CSASGRAGEQYF
TGCAGTGCTAGCGGGAGGGCCGGCGAGCAGTACTTC
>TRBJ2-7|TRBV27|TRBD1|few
CASSPGTGGGYYEQYF
TGTGCCAGCAGTCCCGGGACAGGGGGCGGCTACTACGAGCAGTACTTC
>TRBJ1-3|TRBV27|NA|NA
CASSLTGSSGNTIYF
TGTGCCAGCAGTTTAACGGGAAGCTCTGGAAACACCATATATTTT
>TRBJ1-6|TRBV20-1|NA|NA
CSARGHFSSYNSPLHF
TGCAGTGCTCGGGGACATTTTAGCTCCTATAATTCACCCCTCCACTTT
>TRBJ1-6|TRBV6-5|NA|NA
CASSYVIRARGYNSPLHF
TGTGCCAGCAGTTATGTTATTCGGGCCCGAGGGTATAATTCACCCCTCCACTTT
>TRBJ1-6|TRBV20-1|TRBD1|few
CSATGTENSPLHF
TGCAGTGCTACCGGGACAGAAAATTCACCCCTCCACTTT
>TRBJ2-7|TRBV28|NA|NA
CASRGYSEQYF
TGTGCCAGCAGAGGCTATAGCGAGCAGTACTTC
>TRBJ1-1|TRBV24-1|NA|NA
CATRDSNTEAFF
TGTGCCACCAGGGACAGCAACACTGAAGCTTTCTTT
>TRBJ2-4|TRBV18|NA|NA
CASSWIKRDIQYF
TGTGCCAGCTCATGGATTAAACGAGACATTCAGTACTTC
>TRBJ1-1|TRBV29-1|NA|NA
CSVGGQLMNTEAFF
TGCAGCGTTGGTGGACAGCTCATGAACACTGAAGCTTTCTTT
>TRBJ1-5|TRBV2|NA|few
CASSEGRFGNQPQHF
TGTGCCAGCAGTGAAGGACGTTTCGGCAATCAGCCCCAGCATTTT
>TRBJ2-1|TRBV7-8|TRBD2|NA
CASILAGGFFSEQFF
TGTGCCAGCATCTTAGCGGGAGGGTTTTTCTCTGAGCAGTTCTTC
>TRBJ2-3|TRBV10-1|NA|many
CATGGVKSTDTQYF
TGCGCCACAGGCGGGGTAAAAAGCACAGATACGCAGTATTTT
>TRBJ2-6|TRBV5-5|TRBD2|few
CASSLLVFPELAATHVLTF
TGTGCCAGCAGCTTGTTAGTGTTTCCCGAACTAGCGGCGACACACGTCCTGACTTTC
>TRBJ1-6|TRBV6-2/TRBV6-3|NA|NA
CASSYSSRGRDDSPLHF
TGTGCCAGCAGTTACTCGAGCCGGGGGCGAGATGATTCACCCCTCCACTTT
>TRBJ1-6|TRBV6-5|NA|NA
CASSYSSVDRGNNSPLHF
TGTGCCAGCAGTTACTCGTCCGTTGATAGGGGAAATAATTCACCCCTCCACTTT
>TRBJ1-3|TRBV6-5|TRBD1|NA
CASTPGQGVRSGNTIYF
TGTGCCAGCACACCGGGACAGGGGGTTAGGTCTGGAAACACCATATATTTT
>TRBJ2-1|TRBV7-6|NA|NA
CASSSRGQGAYNEQFF
TGTGCCAGCAGCTCGCGGGGGCAGGGGGCCTACAATGAGCAGTTCTTC
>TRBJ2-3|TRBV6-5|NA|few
CAIQGHGADTQYF
TGTGCCATCCAGGGGCACGGCGCAGATACGCAGTATTTT
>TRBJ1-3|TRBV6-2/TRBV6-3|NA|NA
CASREDYSGNTIYF
TGTGCCAGCAGAGAGGACTACTCTGGAAACACCATATATTTT
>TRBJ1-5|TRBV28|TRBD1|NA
CTSSFLTGKRNQPQHF
TGTACCAGCAGTTTCCTGACAGGGAAAAGGAATCAGCCCCAGCATTTT
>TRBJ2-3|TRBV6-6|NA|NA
CASSYSRGQDTDTQYF
TGTGCCAGCAGTTACTCGAGGGGCCAAGACACAGATACGCAGTATTTT
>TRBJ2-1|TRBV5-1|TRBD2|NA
CASSLVLAGNHNEQFF
TGCGCCAGCAGCTTGGTCCTAGCGGGGAACCACAATGAGCAGTTCTTC
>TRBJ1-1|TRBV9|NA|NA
CASSADLRTTEAFF
TGTGCCAGCAGCGCTGACTTGAGGACCACTGAAGCTTTCTTT
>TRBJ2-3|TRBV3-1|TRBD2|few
CASNLAGVPDTQYF
TGTGCCAGCAATTTAGCGGGAGTACCAGATACGCAGTATTTT
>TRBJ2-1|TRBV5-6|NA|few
CASSPPGVKNEQFF
TGTGCCAGCAGCCCACCAGGGGTGAAAAATGAGCAGTTCTTC
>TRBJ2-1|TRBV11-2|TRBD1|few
CASIPLDRGLNEQFF
TGTGCCAGCATCCCTCTCGACAGGGGGCTTAATGAGCAGTTCTTC
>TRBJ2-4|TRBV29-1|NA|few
CSVEGLLGHGPLAKNIQYF
TGCAGCGTTGAGGGACTTTTGGGGCACGGGCCTCTAGCCAAAAACATTCAGTACTTC